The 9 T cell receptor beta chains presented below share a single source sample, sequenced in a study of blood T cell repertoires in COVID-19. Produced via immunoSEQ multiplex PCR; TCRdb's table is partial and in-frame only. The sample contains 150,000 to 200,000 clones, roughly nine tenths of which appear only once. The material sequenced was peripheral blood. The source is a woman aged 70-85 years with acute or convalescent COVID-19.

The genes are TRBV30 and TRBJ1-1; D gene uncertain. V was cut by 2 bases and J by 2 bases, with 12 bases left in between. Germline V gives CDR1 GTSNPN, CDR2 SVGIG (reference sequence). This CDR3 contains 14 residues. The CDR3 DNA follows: TGTGCCTGGAGTAAGCCCATTTATAACACTGAAGCTTTCTTT. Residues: CAWSKPIYNTEAFF.

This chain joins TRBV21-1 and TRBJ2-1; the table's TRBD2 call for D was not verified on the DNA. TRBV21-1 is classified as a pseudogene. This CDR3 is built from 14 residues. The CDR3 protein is CASQREKECNEQFF. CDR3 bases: TGTGCCAGCCAACGGGAGAAGGAATGCAATGAGCAGTTCTTC.

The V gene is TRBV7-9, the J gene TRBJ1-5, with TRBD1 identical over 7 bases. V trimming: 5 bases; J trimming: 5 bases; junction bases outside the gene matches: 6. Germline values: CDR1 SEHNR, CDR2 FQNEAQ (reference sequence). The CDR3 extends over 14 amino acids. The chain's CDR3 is CASSGGDSYQPQHF. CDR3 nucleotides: TGTGCCAGCAGCGGAGGGGACAGCTATCAGCCCCAGCATTTT. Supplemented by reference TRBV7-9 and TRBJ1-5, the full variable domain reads DTGVSQNPRHKITKRGQNVTFRCDPISEHNRLYWYRQTLGQGPEFLTYFQNEAQLEKSRLLSDRFSAERPKGSFSTLEIQRTEQGDSAMYLCASSGGDSYQPQHFGDGTRLSIL.

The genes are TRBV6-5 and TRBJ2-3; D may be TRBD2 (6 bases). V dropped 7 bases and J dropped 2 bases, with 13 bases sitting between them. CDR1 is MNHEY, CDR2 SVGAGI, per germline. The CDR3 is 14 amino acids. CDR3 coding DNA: TGTGCCAGCAAGAGGGAGCGGGTCACAGATACGCAGTATTTT. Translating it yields CASKRERVTDTQYF.

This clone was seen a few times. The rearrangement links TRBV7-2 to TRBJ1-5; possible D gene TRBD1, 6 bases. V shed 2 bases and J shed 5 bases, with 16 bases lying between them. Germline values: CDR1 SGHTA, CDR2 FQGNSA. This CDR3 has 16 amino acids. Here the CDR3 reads CASSLRGGMKDQPQHF. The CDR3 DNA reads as TGTGCCAGCAGCTTAAGGGGGGGGATGAAGGATCAGCCCCAGCATTTT.

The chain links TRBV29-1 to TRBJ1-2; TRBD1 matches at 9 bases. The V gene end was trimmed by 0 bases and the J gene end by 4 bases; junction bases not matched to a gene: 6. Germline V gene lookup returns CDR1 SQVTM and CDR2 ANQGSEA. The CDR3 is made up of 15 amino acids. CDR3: CSVEDNRGRGYGYTF. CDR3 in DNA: TGCAGCGTTGAAGATAACAGGGGGCGCGGCTATGGCTACACCTTC.

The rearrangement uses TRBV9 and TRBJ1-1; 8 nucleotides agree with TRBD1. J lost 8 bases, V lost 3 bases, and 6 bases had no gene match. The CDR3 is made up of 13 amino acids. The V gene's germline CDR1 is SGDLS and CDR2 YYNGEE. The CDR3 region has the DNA TGTGCCAGCAGCGGAGCCGGGACAGGCGAAGCTTTCTTT. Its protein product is CASSGAGTGEAFF. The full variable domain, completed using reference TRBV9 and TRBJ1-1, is DSGVTQTPKHLITATGQRVTLRCSPRSGDLSVYWYQQSLDQGLQFLIQYYNGEERAKGNILERFSAQQFPDLHSELNLSSLELGDSALYFCASSGAGTGEAFFGQGTRLTVV.

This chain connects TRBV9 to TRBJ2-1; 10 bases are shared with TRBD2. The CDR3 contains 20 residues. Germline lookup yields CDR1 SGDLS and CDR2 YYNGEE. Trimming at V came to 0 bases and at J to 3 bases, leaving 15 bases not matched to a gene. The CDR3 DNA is TGTGCCAGCAGCGTAGGTGTGGCTGGGCCGGGACTAGCGCACTACAATGAGCAGTTCTTC. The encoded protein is CASSVGVAGPGLAHYNEQFF.

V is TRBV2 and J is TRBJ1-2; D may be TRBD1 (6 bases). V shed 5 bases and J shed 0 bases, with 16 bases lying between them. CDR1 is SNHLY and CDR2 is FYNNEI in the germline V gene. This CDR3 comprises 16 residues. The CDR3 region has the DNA TGTGCCAGCAGTATAAAACGACAGGCAACTAACTATGGCTACACCTTC. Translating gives CASSIKRQATNYGYTF.